These 4 T cell receptor beta chains originate from one sample sequenced in a study of blood T cell repertoires in COVID-19. Assay: immunoSEQ multiplex PCR; the TCRdb copy retains only in-frame clones and omits some. The sample consists of about 120,000 clones, 60% to 85% of them appearing once. Sequenced: peripheral blood. These receptors were collected from a man aged 65 to 79 with acute or convalescent COVID-19.

The chain joins TRBV6-1 to TRBJ1-2; 10 nucleotides match TRBD1. CDR1 MNHNS and CDR2 SASEGT come from the germline V gene. After removal of 5 bases from V and 6 bases from J, the junction contained 9 bases not matched to a gene. The CDR3 spans 15 residues. The CDR3 DNA reads as TGTGCCAGCAGTAACCCGGGACAGGGGAAGGATGGCTACACCTTC. This gives the protein CASSNPGQGKDGYTF.

With respect to this clone: Mismatch with germline at one junction end may stem from a read error. The V gene is TRBV29-1, the J gene TRBJ2-1, with TRBD2 as a possible D gene (7 bases). The germline gives CDR1 SQVTM, CDR2 ANQGSEA. The CDR3 consists of 14 residues. CDR3 loop: CSVESLGRGRPTLF. CDR3 DNA: TGCAGCGTTGAATCCCTAGGGCGGGGGCGCCCTACTCTCTTC.

Notes on this clone: At one boundary the junction diverges from the germline segment, which might be a read error. Other DNA sequences of this sample code for an identical CDR3. V and J are TRBV20-1 and TRBJ1-5, with a weak D call TRBD1 (6 bases). The CDR3 is 14 residues long. Germline CDR1 reads DFQATT; CDR2 reads SNEGSKA (reference sequence). The CDR3 is CSASIPGGNQPQHF. In DNA form, the CDR3 reads TGTAGTGCTAGTATTCCAGGGGGCAATCAGCCCCAGCATTTT.

This chain connects TRBV19 to TRBJ1-1; tentatively, D is TRBD1 (5 bases). CDR1 and CDR2 (germline): LNHDA, SQIVND (reference sequence). This CDR3 is built from 15 residues. V was cut by 1 base and J by 1 base, with 10 bases left in between. The CDR3 sequence is CASSIGWDSNTEAFF. In DNA, the CDR3 is TGTGCCAGTAGTATAGGTTGGGACTCGAACACTGAAGCTTTCTTT.